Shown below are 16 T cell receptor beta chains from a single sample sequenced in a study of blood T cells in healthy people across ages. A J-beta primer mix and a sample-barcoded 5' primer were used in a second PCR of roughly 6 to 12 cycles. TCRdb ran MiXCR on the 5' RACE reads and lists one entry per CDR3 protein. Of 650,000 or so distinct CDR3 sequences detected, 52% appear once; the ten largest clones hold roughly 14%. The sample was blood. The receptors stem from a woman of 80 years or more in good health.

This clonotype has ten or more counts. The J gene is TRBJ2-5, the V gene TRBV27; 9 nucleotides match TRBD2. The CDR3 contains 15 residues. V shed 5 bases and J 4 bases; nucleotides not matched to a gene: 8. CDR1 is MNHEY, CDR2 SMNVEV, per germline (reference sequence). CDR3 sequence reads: CASSKGSGGGETQYF. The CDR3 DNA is TGTGCCAGCAGTAAGGGTAGCGGGGGTGGAGAGACCCAGTACTTC.

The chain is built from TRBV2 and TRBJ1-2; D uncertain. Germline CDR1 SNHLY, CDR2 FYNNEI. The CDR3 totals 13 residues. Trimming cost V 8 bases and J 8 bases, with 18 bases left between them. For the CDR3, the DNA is TGTGCCAGCCATCTTCAGGTTACCGGGGGCTACACCTTC. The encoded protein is CASHLQVTGGYTF. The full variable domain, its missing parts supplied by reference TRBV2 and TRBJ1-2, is EPEVTQTPSHQVTQMGQEVILRCVPISNHLYFYWYRQILGQKVEFLVSFYNNEISEKSEIFDDQFSVERPDGSNFTLKIRSTKLEDSAMYFCASHLQVTGGYTFGSGTRLTVV.

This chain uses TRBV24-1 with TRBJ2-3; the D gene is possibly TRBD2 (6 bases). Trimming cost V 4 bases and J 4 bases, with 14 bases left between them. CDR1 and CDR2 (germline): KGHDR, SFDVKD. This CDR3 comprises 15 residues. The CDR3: CATSDRTGDPDTQYF. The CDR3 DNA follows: TGTGCCACCAGTGACCGAACGGGGGATCCAGATACGCAGTATTTT.

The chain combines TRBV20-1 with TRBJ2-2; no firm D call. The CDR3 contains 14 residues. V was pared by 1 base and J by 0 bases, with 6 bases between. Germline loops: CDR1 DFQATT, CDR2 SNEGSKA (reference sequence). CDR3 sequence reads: CSARAHPNTGELFF. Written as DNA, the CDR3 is TGCAGTGCTAGAGCACATCCGAACACCGGGGAGCTGTTTTTT.

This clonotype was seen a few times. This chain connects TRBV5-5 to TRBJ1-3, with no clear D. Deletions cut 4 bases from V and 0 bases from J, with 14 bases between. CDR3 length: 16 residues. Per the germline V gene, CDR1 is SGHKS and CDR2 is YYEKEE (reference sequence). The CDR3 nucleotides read TGTGCCAGCAGCACCCGTTCAAGCATCTCTGGAAACACCATATATTTT. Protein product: CASSTRSSISGNTIYF.

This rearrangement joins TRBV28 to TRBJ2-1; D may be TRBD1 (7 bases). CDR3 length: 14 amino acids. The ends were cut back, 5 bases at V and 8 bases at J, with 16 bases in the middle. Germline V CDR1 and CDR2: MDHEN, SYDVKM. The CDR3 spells CASSGLTGEDEQFF. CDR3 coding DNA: TGTGCCAGCAGTGGCCTCACAGGGGAGGATGAGCAGTTCTTC.

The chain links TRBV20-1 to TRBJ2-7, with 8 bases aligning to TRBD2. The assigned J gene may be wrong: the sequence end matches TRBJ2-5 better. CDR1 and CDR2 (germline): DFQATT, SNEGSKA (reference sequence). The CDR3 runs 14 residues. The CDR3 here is CSAPLAGLGETQYF. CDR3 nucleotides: TGCAGTGCTCCATTAGCGGGGTTGGGAGAGACCCAGTACTTC.

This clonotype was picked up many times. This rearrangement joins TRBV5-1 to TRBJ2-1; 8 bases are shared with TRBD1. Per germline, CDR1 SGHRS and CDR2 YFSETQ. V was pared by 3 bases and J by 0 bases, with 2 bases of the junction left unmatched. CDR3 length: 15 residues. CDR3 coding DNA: TGCGCCAGCAGCTCTACAGGGGGCTCCTACAATGAGCAGTTCTTC. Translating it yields CASSSTGGSYNEQFF.

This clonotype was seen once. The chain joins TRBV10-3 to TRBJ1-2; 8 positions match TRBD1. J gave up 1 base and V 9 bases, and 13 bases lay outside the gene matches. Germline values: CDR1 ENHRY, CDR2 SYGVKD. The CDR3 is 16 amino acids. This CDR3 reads CAIGTTGERINYGYTF. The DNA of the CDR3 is TGTGCCATAGGAACGACAGGGGAGAGGATTAACTATGGCTACACCTTC.

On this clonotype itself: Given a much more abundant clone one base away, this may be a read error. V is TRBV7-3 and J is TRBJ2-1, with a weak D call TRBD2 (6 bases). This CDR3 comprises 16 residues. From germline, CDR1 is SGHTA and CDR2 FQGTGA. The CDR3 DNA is TGTGCCTGCAGCTTAATTTCGGGAGTAACCTACAATGAGCAGTTCTTC. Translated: CACSLISGVTYNEQFF.

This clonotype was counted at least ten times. CDR3 region: CSVRWGDGNIQYF. As DNA, the CDR3 is TGCAGCGTGAGGTGGGGGGACGGAAACATTCAGTACTTC. V and J are TRBV29-1 and TRBJ2-4, with D tentatively TRBD2 (6 bases). Between the trimmed V and J ends, which lost 6 bases and 6 bases, there was a span of 15 bases. Germline assignment: CDR1 SQVTM and CDR2 ANQGSEA. The CDR3 extends over 13 amino acids.

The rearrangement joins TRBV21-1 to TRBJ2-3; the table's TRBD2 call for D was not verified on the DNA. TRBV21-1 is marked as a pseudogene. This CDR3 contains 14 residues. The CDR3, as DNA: TGTGCCAGCAGCGCGGGGAGGTTCACAGATACGCAGTATTTT. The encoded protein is CASSAGRFTDTQYF.

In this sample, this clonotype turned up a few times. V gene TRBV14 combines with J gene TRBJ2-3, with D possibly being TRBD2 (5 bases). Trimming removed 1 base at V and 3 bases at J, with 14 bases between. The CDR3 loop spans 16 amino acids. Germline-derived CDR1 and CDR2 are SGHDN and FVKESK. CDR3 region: CASSQVGLALTDTQYF. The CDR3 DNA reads TGTGCCAGCAGCCAAGTCGGACTCGCACTTACAGATACGCAGTATTTT.

This CDR3 is CASSLVGFSTDTQYF. The CDR3 bases are TGTGCCAGCAGCTTAGTGGGATTTAGCACAGATACGCAGTATTTT. This chain uses TRBV7-2 with TRBJ2-3; no clear D gene. V was clipped by 1 base and J by 0 bases, with 8 bases between them. The CDR3 runs to 15 residues. The germline V gene has CDR1 SGHTA and CDR2 FQGNSA.

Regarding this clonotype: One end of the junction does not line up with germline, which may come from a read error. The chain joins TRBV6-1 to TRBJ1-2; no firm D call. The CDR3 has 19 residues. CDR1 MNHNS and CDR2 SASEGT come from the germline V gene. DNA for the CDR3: TGTGCCAGCGGTGAATCCTATTTGGCTTATGGTGGCTCTAACTATGGCTACACCTTC. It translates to CASGESYLAYGGSNYGYTF.

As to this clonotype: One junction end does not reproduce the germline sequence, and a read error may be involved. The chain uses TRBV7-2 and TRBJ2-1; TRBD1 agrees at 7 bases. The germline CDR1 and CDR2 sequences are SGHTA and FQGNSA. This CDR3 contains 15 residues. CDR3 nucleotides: TGTGCCAGCAGAGGAGGACAGGTCAGCTACAACGAGCAGTTCTTC. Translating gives CASRGGQVSYNEQFF.